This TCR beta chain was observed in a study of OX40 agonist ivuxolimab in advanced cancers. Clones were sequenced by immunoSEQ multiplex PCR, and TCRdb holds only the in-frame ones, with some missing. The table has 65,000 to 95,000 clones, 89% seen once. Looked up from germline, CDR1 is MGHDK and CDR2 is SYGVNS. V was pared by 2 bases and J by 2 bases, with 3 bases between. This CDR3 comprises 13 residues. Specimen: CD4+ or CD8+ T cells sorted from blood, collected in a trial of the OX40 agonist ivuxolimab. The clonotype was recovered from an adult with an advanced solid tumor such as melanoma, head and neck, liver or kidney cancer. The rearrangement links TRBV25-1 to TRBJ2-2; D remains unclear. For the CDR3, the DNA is TGTGCCAGCAGTGAACGTAACACCGGGGAGCTGTTTTTT. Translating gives CASSERNTGELFF. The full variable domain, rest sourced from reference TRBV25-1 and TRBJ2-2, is EADIYQTPRYLVIGTGKKITLECSQTMGHDKMYWYQQDPGMELHLIHYSYGVNSTEKGDLSSESTVSRIRTEHFPLTLESARPSHTSQYLCASSERNTGELFFGEGSRLTVL.